This passage covers 2 T cell receptor beta chains from one sample sequenced in a study of T cell repertoires and Cas9 in healthy adults. Measured with immunoSEQ multiplex PCR; TCRdb has only the in-frame clones, and not every one. The data hold approximately 22,000 clones, with more than 90% observed a single time. Sequencing was performed on CD4+ effector T cells (CD127+, CD25-, CD137-, CD154-) from PBMCs; culture status not recorded. The receptors come from a human donor in good health.

The chain recombines TRBV19 with TRBJ2-1; the D gene is possibly TRBD1 (5 bases). The V gene lost 1 base and the J gene lost 7 bases, with 11 bases spanning the gap. The CDR3 sequence is 14 residues long. In germline, CDR1 is LNHDA, CDR2 SQIVND (reference sequence). The DNA of the CDR3 is TGTGCCAGTAGTATAGTTGGGGCCTTGAATGAGCAGTTCTTC. It yields the protein CASSIVGALNEQFF. The variable domain in full, completed from reference TRBV19 and TRBJ2-1, reads DGGITQSPKYLFRKEGQNVTLSCEQNLNHDAMYWYRQDPGQGLRLIYYSQIVNDFQKGDIAEGYSVSREKKESFPLTVTSAQKNPTAFYLCASSIVGALNEQFFGPGTRLTVL.

The chain couples TRBV7-9 to TRBJ2-7; TRBD1 agrees at 7 bases. This CDR3 has 17 amino acids. The V segment lost 5 bases and the J segment 4 bases; nucleotides outside the gene matches: 17. Germline V gene sequence: CDR1 SEHNR, CDR2 FQNEAQ (reference sequence). The CDR3 nucleotides are TGTGCCAGCAGCCCAAACAGACAGGGATTCGGCCCATACGAGCAGTACTTC. Translated, it gives CASSPNRQGFGPYEQYF. The full variable domain, in which reference TRBV7-9 and TRBJ2-7 provide the parts outside the CDR3, is DTGVSQNPRHKITKRGQNVTFRCDPISEHNRLYWYRQTLGQGPEFLTYFQNEAQLEKSRLLSDRFSAERPKGSFSTLEIQRTEQGDSAMYLCASSPNRQGFGPYEQYFGPGTRLTVT.